The 9 T cell receptor beta chains reported below all come from one sample, sequenced in a study of shared clonotypes between healthy human individuals. Repertoires were generated with immunoSEQ multiplex PCR, while TCRdb's copy carries only in-frame clones and drops some. The sample has around 1.9 million clones; 93% are singletons. CD8 cells regarded as naive lacked CD45RO, were positively chosen for CCR7, and omitted terminally differentiated effector memory CD45RA+ cells. Sequencing used naive CD8+ T cells from PBMCs. These receptors came from a man in his late teens or twenties in good health. Some clones in this sample may be carry-over from other donors' samples.

The J gene is TRBJ2-7, the V gene TRBV28, with 7 bases lining up with TRBD2. This CDR3 contains 15 residues. J was trimmed by 3 bases and V by 5 bases; bases with no gene match: 10. Germline V lookup: CDR1 MDHEN, CDR2 SYDVKM. CDR3 sequence (DNA): TGTGCCAGCAGTGGGAGCGGGACCCTTCTCTACGAGCAGTACTTC. Translation: CASSGSGTLLYEQYF.

The chain is built from TRBV30 and TRBJ1-2, with D possibly TRBD1 on 5 matching bases. Trimming stripped 2 bases from V and 5 bases from J, with 12 bases between. Germline CDR1 and CDR2: GTSNPN and SVGIG (reference sequence). This CDR3 is built from 13 residues. This chain's CDR3 is CAWSRRGYYGYTF. In DNA, the CDR3 is TGTGCCTGGAGTCGTAGGGGCTATTATGGCTACACCTTC.

CDR3 in amino acids: CASSYQLAGDYNEQFF. The CDR3 nucleotides read TGTGCCAGCAGTTACCAACTAGCGGGGGACTACAATGAGCAGTTCTTC. The chain links TRBV6-6 to TRBJ2-1; 11 bases line up with TRBD2. The CDR3 runs to 16 residues. Trimming cost V 2 bases and J 3 bases; bases outside gene matches: 3. Germline CDR1 reads MNHNY; CDR2 reads SVGAGI (reference sequence).

This sequence joins TRBV7-9 and TRBJ2-6, with TRBD1 matching over 9 bases. The ends lost 4 bases at V and 2 bases at J; junction bases unmatched: 6. Germline CDR1 is SEHNR and CDR2 is FQNEAQ (reference sequence). The CDR3 has 17 residues. DNA of the CDR3: TGTGCCAGCAGCTCTGGGACAGGGAGAACTGGGGCCAACGTCCTGACTTTC. Residues: CASSSGTGRTGANVLTF. The whole variable domain, filled in from reference TRBV7-9 and TRBJ2-6, reads DTGVSQNPRHKITKRGQNVTFRCDPISEHNRLYWYRQTLGQGPEFLTYFQNEAQLEKSRLLSDRFSAERPKGSFSTLEIQRTEQGDSAMYLCASSSGTGRTGANVLTFGAGSRLTVL.

The chain recombines TRBV27 with TRBJ1-5; D might be TRBD1 (5 bases). The CDR3 extends over 16 amino acids. The germline V gene encodes CDR1 MNHEY and CDR2 SMNVEV (reference sequence). V was clipped by 7 bases and J by 2 bases, with 18 bases between them. The CDR3 DNA sequence: TGTGCCAGCACGGATGTGGGACTCTTGGGCAATCAGCCCCAGCATTTT. It codes for CASTDVGLLGNQPQHF.

The chain uses TRBV7-9 and TRBJ1-2, with a weak D call TRBD1 (5 bases). The CDR3 extends over 15 amino acids. Germline-derived CDR1 and CDR2 are SEHNR and FQNEAQ (reference sequence). Trimming left V 5 bases short and J 6 bases short, with 19 bases between. The CDR3 DNA is TGTGCCAGCAGCACCTCCCCTTGGGGGTTAGATGGCTACACCTTC. Amino acid sequence: CASSTSPWGLDGYTF.

The CDR3 DNA reads TGTGCCAGCAGTTTGACTAGTTTACATGGGGCCGGGGAGCTGTTTTTT. It codes for CASSLTSLHGAGELFF. The rearrangement links TRBV28 to TRBJ2-2; D may be TRBD2 (6 bases). V lost 3 bases to trimming and J lost 6 bases, with 17 bases between them. This CDR3 has 16 amino acids. Germline-derived CDR1 and CDR2 are MDHEN and SYDVKM.

The chain employs TRBV28 and TRBJ1-2; D not certain. Germline V CDR1 and CDR2: MDHEN, SYDVKM. The CDR3 covers 12 residues. With 5 bases removed from V and 0 bases from J, the gap between germline ends came to 4 bases. CDR3 sequence reads: CASSDTNYGYTF. Written as DNA, the CDR3 is TGTGCCAGCAGTGACACTAACTATGGCTACACCTTC.

This chain links TRBV30 with TRBJ2-3; 9 nucleotides align to TRBD2. CDR3 size: 14 residues. J was trimmed by 2 bases and V by 3 bases; bases with no gene match: 3. CDR1 is GTSNPN and CDR2 is SVGIG in the germline V gene (reference sequence). The CDR3 is CAWSLAGPTDTQYF. In nucleotides, the CDR3 is TGTGCCTGGAGCCTAGCGGGACCCACAGATACGCAGTATTTT.